Each of the 20 T cell receptor beta chains below was sequenced from the same sample in a study of blood T cells in healthy people across ages. The authors ran a second PCR of roughly 7 to 11 cycles using a sample-barcoded 5' primer and a J-beta primer mix. MiXCR, run by TCRdb on the 5' RACE reads, gives a single entry per CDR3 protein. The sample shows some 1,000,000 distinct CDR3 sequences, almost 25% of them seen only once. These data also formed part of another study, on T cells of mothers and their children.

The sample consisted of blood. These receptors all come from a girl aged 2 to 9 in good health.

This chain joins TRBV10-3 and TRBJ2-3; 7 positions match TRBD1. Per the germline V gene, CDR1 is ENHRY and CDR2 is SYGVKD. This CDR3 is 16 amino acids long. V gave up 5 bases and J gave up 5 bases; unmatched junction bases: 13. The chain's CDR3 is CAISLTGDLRGDTQYF. The CDR3 DNA reads as TGTGCCATCAGTTTAACAGGGGATTTGAGAGGAGATACGCAGTATTTT.

This chain connects TRBV29-1 to TRBJ1-2; D remains unclear. Germline V gives CDR1 SQVTM, CDR2 ANQGSEA. Trimming removed 5 bases at V and 3 bases at J, with 13 bases between. The CDR3 sequence is 13 residues long. CDR3 residues: CSVRSENYYGYTF. CDR3 DNA: TGCAGCGTTCGGAGCGAGAACTACTATGGCTACACCTTC.

The rearrangement uses TRBV7-9 and TRBJ2-1, with TRBD1 matching over 8 bases. After removal of 4 bases from V and 6 bases from J, the junction contained 14 bases not matched to a gene. The CDR3 loop spans 17 amino acids. Germline V gene lookup returns CDR1 SEHNR and CDR2 FQNEAQ (reference sequence). CDR3 region: CASSSSLAGGLVNEQFF. The CDR3 DNA reads TGTGCCAGCAGCTCGTCCTTAGCAGGGGGCCTAGTCAATGAGCAGTTCTTC.

As to this clonotype: Sequence at one end of the junction differs from germline and may be a read error. V gene TRBV19 combines with J gene TRBJ2-7; TRBD1 agrees at 7 bases. This CDR3 has 15 residues. CDR1 is LNHDA and CDR2 is SQIVND in the germline V gene (reference sequence). The CDR3 spells CTSSGTGAAVYEQYF. In DNA form, the CDR3 reads TGTACCAGTAGTGGAACAGGGGCCGCAGTCTACGAGCAGTACTTC.

This clonotype came up a few times. The J gene is TRBJ2-4, the V gene TRBV12-3 or TRBV12-4, with D possibly being TRBD1 (5 bases). V was pared by 1 base and J by 4 bases, with 8 bases between. This CDR3 has 14 amino acids. The CDR3 protein is CASSLGPGKNIQYF. The CDR3 coding sequence is TGTGCCAGCAGTTTAGGTCCAGGGAAAAACATTCAGTACTTC.

This clonotype was detected a few times. The chain combines TRBV4-1 with TRBJ2-5; TRBD1 might be the D (5 bases). The end of the DNA aligns better with TRBJ2-7, so the J call may be wrong. CDR1 and CDR2 (germline): MGHRA, YSYEKL. The CDR3 has 14 amino acids. The CDR3 DNA reads as TGCGCCAGCAGCCAAGATCTAAGGGGAAACGAGCAGTACTTC. Its protein is CASSQDLRGNEQYF.

The chain recombines TRBV9 with TRBJ1-4; maybe TRBD1 (5 bases). Between the trimmed V and J ends, which lost 3 bases and 4 bases, there was a span of 10 bases. CDR3 length equals 14 residues. Germline V lookup: CDR1 SGDLS, CDR2 YYNGEE. The CDR3 DNA follows: TGTGCCAGCAGCGCCGGGACGGGTAATGAAAAACTGTTTTTT. Its translation: CASSAGTGNEKLFF.

This chain links TRBV12-3 or TRBV12-4 with TRBJ2-1; possible D gene TRBD2, 5 bases. The CDR3 runs 14 residues. V lost 3 bases to trimming and J lost 7 bases, with 13 bases between them. CDR3 nucleotide sequence: TGTGCCAGCAGTTTCCTACTAGAGGGTAATGAGCAGTTCTTC. This encodes CASSFLLEGNEQFF.

In this sample, this clonotype turned up once. The chain recombines TRBV20-1 with TRBJ2-1, with TRBD2 matching 7 bases. V shed 6 bases and J 4 bases; nucleotides not matched to a gene: 15. Germline loops: CDR1 DFQATT, CDR2 SNEGSKA (reference sequence). The CDR3 loop spans 16 amino acids. CDR3 DNA: TGCAGTGCCGTCGTATTTCTAGCGGTTAGTTACAATGAGCAGTTCTTC. Its protein is CSAVVFLAVSYNEQFF.

This clonotype was found a few times. This chain joins TRBV4-3 and TRBJ1-1; TRBD1 aligns across 9 bases. CDR3 length equals 19 residues. Losses at the gene ends were 1 base for V and 1 base for J; bases not matched to a gene: 13. CDR1 and CDR2 from the germline V gene are LGHNA and YSLEER. CDR3 coding DNA: TGCGCCAGCAGCCAAGCCACCGGGACAGGGTTTTGGGGGAACACTGAAGCTTTCTTT. This codes for CASSQATGTGFWGNTEAFF.

The rearrangement links TRBV20-1 to TRBJ2-7; 10 nucleotides match TRBD2. The germline V gene encodes CDR1 DFQATT and CDR2 SNEGSKA (reference sequence). The CDR3 is made up of 12 amino acids. The trim removed 3 bases at V and 5 bases at J, leaving 1 base unmatched. CDR3 sequence (DNA): TGCAGTGCTAGGACTAGCGGGCACGAGCAGTACTTC. It encodes CSARTSGHEQYF.

The CDR3 DNA reads TGTGCCAGCAGCTCGACGGACCCAGCCAAAAACATTCAGTACTTC. Its protein product is CASSSTDPAKNIQYF. V usage is TRBV7-2 and J usage is TRBJ2-4; no reliable D call. Trimming took 4 bases from V and 0 from J, leaving 10 bases between them. The CDR3 has 15 residues. In germline, CDR1 is SGHTA, CDR2 FQGNSA.

This clonotype was seen a few times. The gene calls are TRBV7-9 and TRBJ1-4, with D tentatively TRBD1 (5 bases). Germline CDR1 reads SEHNR; CDR2 reads FQNEAQ (reference sequence). The CDR3 length is 14 residues. The V end was cut by 5 bases, the J end by 8 bases, with 15 bases between. This CDR3 reads CASSPGRGGEKLFF. The CDR3 bases are TGTGCCAGCAGCCCGGGACGGGGCGGGGAAAAACTGTTTTTT.

This clonotype was observed a handful of times. The chain couples TRBV9 to TRBJ2-7; no firm D call. Germline values: CDR1 SGDLS, CDR2 YYNGEE. This CDR3 has 13 residues. Trimming cost V 0 bases and J 6 bases, with 10 bases left between them. Written as DNA, the CDR3 is TGTGCCAGCAGCGTAGAGGCCCCCGGCGAGCAGTACTTC. The encoded protein is CASSVEAPGEQYF.

The chain has TRBV20-1 and TRBJ2-3, with D possibly TRBD2 on 6 matching bases. Germline V gives CDR1 DFQATT, CDR2 SNEGSKA (reference sequence). The CDR3 covers 13 residues. V dropped 6 bases and J dropped 1 base, with 11 bases sitting between them. The CDR3 loop is CSAVAARTDTQYF. In DNA, the CDR3 is TGCAGTGCAGTAGCGGCCCGCACAGATACGCAGTATTTT.

This clonotype was found a few times. The CDR3 DNA reads TGTGCCAGCAGCAAGACTAGCGTGGAGACCCAGTACTTC. It translates to CASSKTSVETQYF. V gene TRBV5-8 combines with J gene TRBJ2-5, with TRBD2 matching over 8 bases. Germline V gene sequence: CDR1 SGHTS, CDR2 YDEGEE. The CDR3 loop spans 13 amino acids. The J segment lost 5 bases and the V segment lost 4 bases, leaving 4 bases of the junction unmatched. The complete variable domain, with remaining parts taken from reference TRBV5-8 and TRBJ2-5, reads EAGVTQSPTHLIKTRGQQATLRCSPISGHTSVYWYQQALGLGLQFLLWYDEGEERNRGNFPPRFSGRQFPNYSSELNVNALELEDSALYLCASSKTSVETQYFGPGTRLLVL.

This rearrangement joins TRBV24-1 to TRBJ1-1, with D possibly TRBD1 on 5 matching bases. This CDR3 is 13 amino acids long. V gave up 0 bases and J gave up 7 bases, with 8 bases separating them. Germline assignment: CDR1 KGHDR and CDR2 SFDVKD. CDR3 residues: CATSDLWGVEAFF. The CDR3 bases are TGTGCCACCAGTGATTTGTGGGGGGTTGAAGCTTTCTTT.

This clonotype came up a few times. The chain combines TRBV20-1 with TRBJ2-2, with TRBD2 matching 8 bases. Germline V gene data show CDR1 as DFQATT and CDR2 as SNEGSKA (reference sequence). The CDR3 spans 16 residues. The J segment lost 0 bases and the V segment lost 1 base, leaving 4 bases of the junction unmatched. DNA of the CDR3: TGCAGTGCTAGAGGTCAGCGGGGGACGAACACCGGGGAGCTGTTTTTT. Protein product: CSARGQRGTNTGELFF.

This clonotype was observed a few times. The chain is built from TRBV12-3 or TRBV12-4 and TRBJ1-4, with a possible D match to TRBD1 (6 bases). The CDR3 covers 13 residues. The V and J ends lost 7 bases and 8 bases respectively, with 14 bases between them. The CDR3 bases are TGTGCCAGCACCTTCTTTGGGACAGAAAAACTGTTTTTT. Its protein product is CASTFFGTEKLFF.

This clonotype has only a few counts. This chain connects TRBV29-1 to TRBJ2-5; the D gene is possibly TRBD2 (5 bases). The J call may be faulty, since TRBJ2-1 better matches the DNA end. Per the germline V gene, CDR1 is SQVTM and CDR2 is ANQGSEA. This CDR3 is 14 amino acids long. The CDR3, as DNA: TGCAGCGTCCACCTGATGGGAGCTGGGAATGAGCAGTTCTTC. It is translated as CSVHLMGAGNEQFF.